This entry is about one TCR beta chain. This clonotype has only a few counts. It has no known antigen specificity. It has no much larger one-base neighbor in the sample; base qualities were not kept. This sample is drawn from a study of T cells in Graves' hyperthyroidism and ophthalmopathy (dated by TCRdb to between 2019 and 2020). Notes on the research overall: Peripheral blood samples were taken at initial diagnosis, before any treatment was given. TCR V-J signatures able to tell the groups apart were searched for in a discovery cohort of approximately 95 patients, of whom over 40 had Graves' ophthalmopathy and about 60 had stable Graves' hyperthyroidism. Prospective prediction of ophthalmopathy was tested in an independent validation cohort of fewer than 20 hyperthyroidism patients and some 17 patients who later progressed to ophthalmopathy. The 100 discovery patients were randomly split 7:3 into training and test sets. In addition, the study compared T-cell repertoires in thyroid tissue and in blood from roughly six Graves' hyperthyroidism patients. Following sampling, methimazole starting at 30 mg daily was given to hyperthyroidism patients, and high-dose intravenous methylprednisolone was given to ophthalmopathy patients. The paper describes TCR Vbeta CDR3 sequencing of about 140 peripheral blood samples, made up of under 50 ophthalmopathy patients, around 73 hyperthyroidism patients and roughly 17 progressor patients.

The TCR beta CDR3 regions were amplified from the RNA transcripts. For the first round of RT-PCR on the TCR CDR3, the HTBI primer set was used together with the Qiagen OneStep RT-PCR kit. Libraries were constructed in a second round of multiplex PCR, after which size selection and purification were carried out. Libraries were sequenced paired-end with 100 bp reads on an Illumina HiSeq2000. Turning to the authors' computational methods: SOAPnuke was used to process the raw data, throwing out any read that contained adapters or uncalled bases, had a mean Phred below 15, or lacked an exact constant-primer or identifier match. COPE v1.2.5 was used to merge the high-quality paired reads, and each unique nucleotide sequence was defined as a clonotype. Clonotypes were aligned to IMGT TRBV, TRBD and TRBJ reference segments using MiTCR v1.1. Analysis was restricted to V-J combinations with a frequency above 0.0001, which covered just over 98% of repertoires. A TCS score was defined as the ratio between F50 (clonal expansion) and ExV (chaos), using BLOSUM62-based TCRdist between CDR3 peptides within each V-J. Welch's t-statistics and random forest reduced 450 to 600 V-J features to about 13, which were used in a naive Bayes classifier (R e1071). TCRdb trimmed the raw reads at Q25, called clones with MiXCR and kept productive beta chains. For every CDR3 protein sequence, its rows merge into one entry that carries the most common genes and DNA. The V and J calls here are based on TCRdb, not the publication. Within this sample are a few hundred thousand distinct CDR3 sequences, with roughly 25% of them counted one time only. The biggest ten clones account for more than 60% of the sample.

Broad study findings and their caveats: In validation, the model predicted progression to ophthalmopathy a median of about 6.5 months before onset, with about 67% sensitivity and more than 72% specificity. Most expanded thyroid clonotypes (frequency above 0.001) were also found in blood, which suggests that blood repertoires may mirror thyroid immune responses. A model built on a 13 V-J signature distinguished ophthalmopathy from stable hyperthyroidism, reaching around 88% sensitivity and 81% to 83% specificity in cross-validation and 80%/75% in testing. No statistical method was used to set the sample size in advance, and investigators knew the group allocation.

Stable Graves' hyperthyroidism was defined as no progression to ophthalmopathy during 18 months of follow-up. The hyperthyroidism patients were between 18 and 65 years old and newly diagnosed, with a disease duration of less than 2 months. The study excluded patients with uncontrolled infections, other autoimmune diseases, pregnancy or lactation. Diagnoses were based on clinical symptoms, serum thyroxine and TRAb, thyroid ultrasound and orbital computed tomography. PBMCs were isolated from more than 9 ml of fresh peripheral blood by Ficoll-Paque density gradient centrifugation. Total RNA was extracted with Trizol reagent, and quality was checked on an Agilent 2100 Bioanalyzer. Taken from cysteine to phenylalanine, the CDR3 has 17 residues. Only CDR3 DNA is held: 51 bases, read in frame from base 1. Unmatched junction bases come to 12, with V trimmed by 6 bases and J by 5 bases. CDR1 is given as MDHEN and CDR2 as SYDVKM, both from the germline V gene.

This receptor chain uses TRBV28 and TRBJ2-5; 13 central bases correspond to TRBD2. This clonotype was sampled from a man between 50 and 59 years old with Graves' hyperthyroidism. The source material was blood. The nucleotide sequence is given as TGTGCCAGCAGCCAAACCCATGGGGGACTAGCGGGGGAGACCCAGTACTTC. Its amino acids are CASSQTHGGLAGETQYF. Full variable domain (CDR3 extended with the reference TRBV28 and TRBJ2-5 proteins): DVKVTQSSRYLVKRTGEKVFLECVQDMDHENMFWYRQDPGLGLRLIYFSYDVKMKEKGDIPEGYSVSREKKERFSLILESASTNQTSMYLCASSQTHGGLAGETQYFGPGTRLLVL.